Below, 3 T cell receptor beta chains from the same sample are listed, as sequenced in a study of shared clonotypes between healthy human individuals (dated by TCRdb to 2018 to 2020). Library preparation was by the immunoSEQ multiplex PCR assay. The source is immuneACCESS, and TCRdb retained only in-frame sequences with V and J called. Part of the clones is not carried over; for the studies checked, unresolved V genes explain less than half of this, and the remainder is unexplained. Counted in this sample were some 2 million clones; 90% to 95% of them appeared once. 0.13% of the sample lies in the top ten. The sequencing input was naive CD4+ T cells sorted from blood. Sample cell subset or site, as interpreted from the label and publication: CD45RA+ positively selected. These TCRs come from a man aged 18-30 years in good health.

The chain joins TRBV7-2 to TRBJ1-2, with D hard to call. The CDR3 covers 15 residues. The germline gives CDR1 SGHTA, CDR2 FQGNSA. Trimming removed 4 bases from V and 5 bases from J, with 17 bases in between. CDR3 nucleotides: TGTGCCAGCAGCTCTAGACACGATGGGATATATGGCTACACCTTC. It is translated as CASSSRHDGIYGYTF.

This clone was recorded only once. The CDR3 here is CASRSPSYNEQFF. The CDR3 nucleotides read TGTGCCAGCAGGAGCCCCTCCTACAATGAGCAGTTCTTC. V is TRBV25-1 and J is TRBJ2-1; D uncertain. V was clipped by 6 bases and J by 0 bases, with 6 bases between them. Germline assignment: CDR1 MGHDK and CDR2 SYGVNS. The CDR3 has 13 amino acids.

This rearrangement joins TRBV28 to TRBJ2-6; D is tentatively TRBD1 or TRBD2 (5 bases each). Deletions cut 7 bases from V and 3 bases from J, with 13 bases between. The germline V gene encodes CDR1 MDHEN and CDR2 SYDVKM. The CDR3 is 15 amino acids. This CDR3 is CASTWGSVGANVLTF. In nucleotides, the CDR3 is TGTGCCAGCACTTGGGGGAGTGTTGGGGCCAACGTCCTGACTTTC. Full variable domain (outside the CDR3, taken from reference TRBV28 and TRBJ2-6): DVKVTQSSRYLVKRTGEKVFLECVQDMDHENMFWYRQDPGLGLRLIYFSYDVKMKEKGDIPEGYSVSREKKERFSLILESASTNQTSMYLCASTWGSVGANVLTFGAGSRLTVL.